Below, 27 T cell receptor beta chains from the same sample are listed, as sequenced in a study of blood T cell repertoires in COVID-19. The method was immunoSEQ multiplex PCR; TCRdb's version includes in-frame clones alone and lacks a portion of them. The sample gives 150,000 to 200,000 clones, 88% of which show up once; roughly 6% is in the top ten. Specimen: peripheral blood. The receptors originated from a man aged 40-49 years with active or convalescent COVID-19.

The chain carries TRBV12-3 or TRBV12-4 and TRBJ2-7; D gene unclear. The CDR3 extends over 12 amino acids. Trimming removed 3 bases at V and 7 bases at J, with 10 bases between. CDR3 sequence (DNA): TGTGCCAGCAGTTTTGTCGTGTTTGAGCAGTACTTC. This encodes CASSFVVFEQYF.

In its sample, this clone was seen a few times. This rearrangement joins TRBV24-1 to TRBJ1-5; D is perhaps TRBD1 (6 bases). V gave up 7 bases and J gave up 6 bases, with 12 bases separating them. Germline values: CDR1 KGHDR, CDR2 SFDVKD. The CDR3 extends over 13 amino acids. CDR3 sequence reads: CATRQGRGQPQHF. In nucleotides, the CDR3 is TGTGCCACCAGACAGGGTAGAGGTCAGCCCCAGCATTTT.

The V gene is TRBV28, the J gene TRBJ2-5; perhaps TRBD1 as D (6 bases). Germline values: CDR1 MDHEN, CDR2 SYDVKM. The CDR3 runs 15 residues. The V end lost 3 bases, the J end lost 2 bases, and 13 bases lay between the germline ends. CDR3 DNA sequence: TGTGCCAGCAGTTTGATACGGCAGGGGCAAGAGACCCAGTACTTC. Protein: CASSLIRQGQETQYF.

The chain couples TRBV19 to TRBJ1-1; D is uncertain. Germline loops: CDR1 LNHDA, CDR2 SQIVND (reference sequence). The CDR3 totals 14 residues. V lost 4 bases to trimming and J lost 8 bases, with 17 bases between them. The CDR3 nucleotides read TGTGCCAGTAGTACCCTCTCACAGACTAGGGAAGCTTTCTTT. Translation gives CASSTLSQTREAFF. The variable domain in full, completed from reference TRBV19 and TRBJ1-1, reads DGGITQSPKYLFRKEGQNVTLSCEQNLNHDAMYWYRQDPGQGLRLIYYSQIVNDFQKGDIAEGYSVSREKKESFPLTVTSAQKNPTAFYLCASSTLSQTREAFFGQGTRLTVV.

The gene calls are TRBV12-5 and TRBJ2-1; weak D call: TRBD1 (5 bases). Germline V CDR1 and CDR2: LGHNT, FRNRAP. V shed 6 bases and J shed 4 bases, with 16 bases lying between them. The CDR3 contains 15 residues. CDR3 protein: CASGRPPTGYNEQFF. DNA of the CDR3: TGTGCTAGTGGCCGACCCCCTACAGGTTACAATGAGCAGTTCTTC.

J is TRBJ1-6 and V is TRBV7-6; TRBD1 matches at 8 bases. CDR1 and CDR2 from the germline V gene are SGHVS and FNYEAQ. The CDR3 runs to 17 residues. Unmatched junction bases numbered 11, after V lost 3 bases and J lost 7 bases. CDR3 sequence: CASSLASGQGGNSPLHF. For the CDR3, the DNA is TGTGCCAGCAGCTTGGCCTCCGGACAGGGTGGAAATTCACCCCTCCACTTT.

The rearrangement joins TRBV19 to TRBJ1-5; no definite D call. Trimming left V 8 bases short and J 5 bases short, with 19 bases between. Germline assignment: CDR1 LNHDA and CDR2 SQIVND (reference sequence). The CDR3 sequence is 15 residues long. Here the CDR3 DNA reads TGTGCCAGTTCGGGCGAGGGCTCGGCCTATCAGCCCCAGCATTTT. Amino acid sequence: CASSGEGSAYQPQHF.

This rearrangement joins TRBV12-3 or TRBV12-4 to TRBJ1-2; the match to TRBD1 covers 10 bases. V was clipped by 8 bases and J by 6 bases; unmatched bases: 6. The CDR3 totals 13 residues. The DNA for the CDR3 is TGTGCCAGCGGAGGGACAGGGGATAATGGCTACACCTTC. This codes for CASGGTGDNGYTF.

This rearrangement joins TRBV5-5 to TRBJ2-7; D ambiguous. Germline CDR1 reads SGHKS; CDR2 reads YYEKEE (reference sequence). The CDR3 contains 16 residues. V lost 4 bases and J lost 2, with 19 bases in between. CDR3 DNA sequence: TGTGCCAGCAGCCCGGATGACACGTTTAGTACCTACGAGCAGTACTTC. Its protein product is CASSPDDTFSTYEQYF. Drawing the rest from reference TRBV5-5 and TRBJ2-7, the complete variable domain is DAGVTQSPTHLIKTRGQQVTLRCSPISGHKSVSWYQQVLGQGPQFIFQYYEKEERGRGNFPDRFSARQFPNYSSELNVNALLLGDSALYLCASSPDDTFSTYEQYFGPGTRLTVT.

The rearrangement uses TRBV29-1 and TRBJ1-1; D gene ambiguous. CDR1 is SQVTM and CDR2 is ANQGSEA in the germline V gene. V was trimmed by 4 bases and J by 1 base, leaving 4 bases between them. CDR3 length: 11 amino acids. The CDR3 DNA is TGCAGCGTTGTCGGGAACACTGAAGCTTTCTTT. This gives the protein CSVVGNTEAFF.

The chain is built from TRBV28 and TRBJ2-1; 11 bases are a match to TRBD2. The CDR3 has 13 residues. J lost 11 bases, V lost 5 bases, and 5 bases had no gene match. CDR1 is MDHEN, CDR2 SYDVKM, per germline. The CDR3 nucleotides are TGTGCCAGCAGTGACGCTAGCGGGAGGAAGCAGTTCTTC. The encoded protein is CASSDASGRKQFF.

This chain connects TRBV7-3 to TRBJ2-1; 9 nucleotides match TRBD2. This CDR3 is 15 amino acids long. Germline V gene data show CDR1 as SGHTA and CDR2 as FQGTGA. V trimming: 4 bases; J trimming: 3 bases; junction bases outside the gene matches: 4. Here the CDR3 reads CASSSKRGDYNEQFF. The DNA of the CDR3 is TGTGCCAGCAGCTCGAAGCGGGGGGACTACAATGAGCAGTTCTTC.

The rearrangement uses TRBV30 and TRBJ1-1, with D unresolved. CDR1 is GTSNPN and CDR2 is SVGIG in the germline V gene (reference sequence). V dropped 2 bases and J dropped 11 bases, with 12 bases sitting between them. The CDR3 is 11 amino acids. CDR3 in amino acids: CAWSSQVLAFF. CDR3 in DNA: TGTGCCTGGAGTTCCCAGGTTTTGGCTTTCTTT.

The chain joins TRBV7-6 to TRBJ2-5, with a possible D match to TRBD1 (6 bases). This CDR3 contains 16 residues. The V and J ends lost 1 base and 1 base respectively, with 13 bases between them. Germline assignment: CDR1 SGHVS and CDR2 FNYEAQ. CDR3 sequence: CASSLDQGRAQETQYF. The CDR3 coding sequence is TGTGCCAGCAGCTTAGATCAGGGGAGAGCCCAAGAGACCCAGTACTTC.

This chain links TRBV3-1 (or the pseudogene TRBV3-2) with TRBJ2-2; TRBD2 matches at 7 bases. The germline V gene encodes CDR1 LGHDT and CDR2 YNNKEL (reference sequence). This CDR3 has 13 residues. The ends lost 8 bases at V and 6 bases at J; junction bases unmatched: 6. The CDR3 loop reads CASDFGGAGELFF. DNA of the CDR3: TGTGCCAGCGATTTTGGGGGGGCCGGGGAGCTGTTTTTT.

The genes are TRBV11-1 and TRBJ1-1; no reliable D call. This CDR3 is built from 15 residues. Germline V gene sequence: CDR1 SGHAT, CDR2 FQDESV (reference sequence). V lost 1 base and J lost 4, with 13 bases in between. The CDR3, as DNA: TGTGCCAGCAGCTTAGTCGGTTCCGCGAGCACTGAAGCTTTCTTT. It encodes CASSLVGSASTEAFF.

This clone has only one observation. The V gene is TRBV19, the J gene TRBJ1-1; D unresolved. Trimming left V 7 bases short and J 4 bases short, with 7 bases between. The CDR3 is 11 amino acids. CDR1 is LNHDA, CDR2 SQIVND, per germline (reference sequence). The chain's CDR3 is CASNRGTEAFF. The CDR3 DNA reads TGTGCCAGTAATCGGGGCACTGAAGCTTTCTTT.

This clone was counted a single time. The sample contains more than one DNA sequence encoding this CDR3. The gene calls are TRBV5-1 and TRBJ2-5; D ambiguous. The CDR3 length is 13 residues. Germline lookup yields CDR1 SGHRS and CDR2 YFSETQ. Trimming cost V 5 bases and J 5 bases, with 13 bases left between them. The CDR3 spells CASSFTGQETQYF. For the CDR3, the DNA is TGCGCCAGCAGTTTTACGGGTCAGGAGACCCAGTACTTC.

The chain couples TRBV5-1 to TRBJ1-2; no clear D. The CDR3 runs to 14 residues. Trimming removed 0 bases from V and 3 bases from J, with 9 bases in between. CDR1 SGHRS and CDR2 YFSETQ come from the germline V gene. The CDR3 region is CASSLGPEHYGYTF. The CDR3 nucleotides are TGCGCCAGCAGCTTGGGGCCAGAACACTATGGCTACACCTTC.

The chain employs TRBV27 and TRBJ2-3; the D gene is possibly TRBD2 (5 bases). The CDR3 runs 16 residues. Germline V gene lookup returns CDR1 MNHEY and CDR2 SMNVEV (reference sequence). The V and J ends lost 1 base and 0 bases respectively, with 11 bases between them. The CDR3 DNA follows: TGTGCCAGCAGTTTATATAGCGTTACTAGCACAGATACGCAGTATTTT. Protein sequence: CASSLYSVTSTDTQYF.

V is TRBV7-2 and J is TRBJ1-1, with a possible D match to TRBD1 (6 bases). Trimming removed 2 bases from V and 0 bases from J, with 13 bases in between. The CDR3 is made up of 16 amino acids. Germline V gives CDR1 SGHTA, CDR2 FQGNSA. The DNA of the CDR3 is TGTGCCAGCAGCTTATTACAGGGCAGGGTGAACACTGAAGCTTTCTTT. Its protein product is CASSLLQGRVNTEAFF.

The V and J genes are TRBV19 and TRBJ2-1; 11 bases are a match to TRBD2. The CDR3 contains 16 residues. V shed 5 bases, J shed 4 bases, and the junction held 7 bases outside the gene matches. Germline values: CDR1 LNHDA, CDR2 SQIVND (reference sequence). CDR3 loop: CASSQSSGGIYNEQFF. CDR3 nucleotides: TGTGCCAGTAGTCAATCTAGCGGGGGGATTTACAATGAGCAGTTCTTC.

The chain links TRBV5-1 to TRBJ2-2; maybe TRBD1 (5 bases). The CDR3 covers 16 residues. CDR1 and CDR2 from the germline V gene are SGHRS and YFSETQ. Trimming left V 1 base short and J 1 base short, with 11 bases between. CDR3 DNA: TGCGCCAGCAGCTTGATCCCTCAGGGGAACACCGGGGAGCTGTTTTTT. Translating gives CASSLIPQGNTGELFF.

The V call is TRBV27, the J call TRBJ2-3; TRBD2 matches 9 bases. Germline-derived CDR1 and CDR2 are MNHEY and SMNVEV (reference sequence). J lost 7 bases, V lost 4 bases, and 12 bases had no gene match. The length of the CDR3 is 16 residues. The CDR3 sequence: CASSSNSGGELYTQYF. Here the CDR3 DNA reads TGTGCCAGCAGTTCCAATAGCGGGGGCGAACTGTATACGCAGTATTTT.

Regarding this clone: The junction departs from germline at one end; a sequencing error may be responsible. The rearrangement joins TRBV5-1 to TRBJ1-3, with D maybe TRBD1 (6 bases). The CDR3 length is 15 residues. Germline values: CDR1 SGHRS, CDR2 YFSETQ. The CDR3 region is CASTLGGTSGNTIYF. The CDR3 DNA sequence: TGCGCCAGCACCTTGGGGGGCACTTCTGGAAACACCATATATTTT. Combining the CDR3 with reference TRBV5-1 and TRBJ1-3 gives the whole variable domain KAGVTQTPRYLIKTRGQQVTLSCSPISGHRSVSWYQQTPGQGLQFLFEYFSETQRNKGNFPGRFSGRQFSNSRSEMNVSTLELGDSALYLCASTLGGTSGNTIYFGEGSWLTVV.

The chain employs TRBV7-8 and TRBJ2-6; D call uncertain. The CDR3 is 14 residues long. Trimming took 5 bases from V and 4 from J, leaving 9 bases between them. Per germline, CDR1 SGHVS and CDR2 FQNEAQ. Here the CDR3 reads CASSLLAGANVLTF. CDR3 in DNA: TGTGCCAGCAGCCTCTTGGCAGGGGCCAACGTCCTGACTTTC.

The rearrangement joins TRBV19 to TRBJ1-5; possibly TRBD1 for D (6 bases). Germline V gene sequence: CDR1 LNHDA, CDR2 SQIVND (reference sequence). V was clipped by 11 bases and J by 1 base, with 15 bases between them. CDR3 length equals 14 residues. CDR3 DNA sequence: TGTGCCCGGGGCGGGGGGGGCAGCAATCAGCCCCAGCATTTT. This encodes CARGGGGSNQPQHF.